The next 20 T cell receptor beta chains were all read from a single sample in a study of response to subunit inactivated influenza vaccine. MiXCR was run by TCRdb on the RT-PCR reads, yielding one entry per CDR3 protein. The top ten hold about a third of the sample, which has about 180,000 distinct CDR3 sequences, around a tenth seen once. The sample consisted of CD8+ T cells sorted from PBMCs, taken 23 months after vaccination. These receptors originate from a man between 50 and 75 years old who received an inactivated influenza vaccine.

This clonotype was detected only a few times. The rearrangement links TRBV4-3 to TRBJ2-2; D is undetermined. CDR3 length: 16 residues. CDR1 is LGHNA and CDR2 is YSLEER in the germline V gene. V was clipped by 0 bases and J by 6 bases, with 14 bases between them. CDR3 sequence (DNA): TGCGCCAGCAGCCAAGATCTGATGGGCTTATCCGGGGAGCTGTTTTTT. Translating gives CASSQDLMGLSGELFF.

This clonotype was recorded a few times. The rearrangement uses TRBV4-2 and TRBJ2-7, with 12 bases identical to TRBD2. The germline V gene encodes CDR1 LGHNA and CDR2 YNFKEQ. The CDR3 has 15 amino acids. V trimming: 3 bases; J trimming: 6 bases; junction bases outside the gene matches: 6. Here the CDR3 reads CASSHLQLAGGEQYF. The DNA of the CDR3 is TGTGCCAGCAGCCACCTTCAACTAGCGGGAGGCGAGCAGTACTTC.

As regards this clonotype: It may be a read error: a sequence one base away is much more abundant. V is TRBV9 and J is TRBJ2-7; D unresolved. The length of the CDR3 is 13 residues. Germline CDR1 and CDR2: SGDLS and YYNGEE. V lost 3 bases and J 1 base, leaving 8 bases between the germline ends. CDR3 coding DNA: TGTGCCAGCAGCGCCGGGCCTTCCTACGAGCAGTACTTC. This encodes CASSAGPSYEQYF.

This clonotype is medium-sized within its sample. The chain uses TRBV27 and TRBJ2-3; 9 bases are a match to TRBD2. After removal of 1 base from V and 6 bases from J, the junction contained 8 bases not matched to a gene. This CDR3 spans 16 amino acids. Germline CDR1 and CDR2: MNHEY and SMNVEV (reference sequence). The CDR3 loop reads CASSLLVSGGRDTQYF. In DNA, the CDR3 is TGTGCCAGCAGTTTATTAGTTAGCGGGGGACGGGATACGCAGTATTTT.

This clonotype was observed a handful of times. V is TRBV28 and J is TRBJ1-2, with a tentative D call TRBD1 (6 bases). In germline, CDR1 is MDHEN, CDR2 SYDVKM. CDR3 length: 17 residues. Between the trimmed V and J ends, which lost 6 bases and 4 bases, there was a span of 24 bases. CDR3 coding DNA: TGTGCCAGCAGAAACCCGACGTTAGCAGGACAGCCCTATGGCTACACCTTC. Its translation: CASRNPTLAGQPYGYTF.

This chain uses TRBV3-1 with TRBJ2-1, with TRBD2 as a possible D gene (5 bases). CDR3 length equals 13 residues. Germline assignment: CDR1 LGHDT and CDR2 YNNKEL (reference sequence). Trimming took 5 bases from V and 8 from J, leaving 13 bases between them. CDR3 region: CASSAGPGDEQFF. The CDR3 nucleotides read TGTGCCAGCAGCGCGGGTCCCGGTGATGAGCAGTTCTTC.

The chain has TRBV29-1 and TRBJ1-2; perhaps TRBD1 as D (5 bases). Trimming removed 4 bases from V and 4 bases from J, with 7 bases in between. The CDR3 contains 11 residues. Germline V gene lookup returns CDR1 SQVTM and CDR2 ANQGSEA. CDR3 nucleotide sequence: TGCAGCGTTGTACAGGCCTATGGCTACACCTTC. Encoded protein: CSVVQAYGYTF.

This clonotype was seen a handful of times. The gene calls are TRBV11-2 and TRBJ2-7; D is unclear. Trimming took 0 bases from V and 2 from J, leaving 11 bases between them. Germline V gene data show CDR1 as SGHAT and CDR2 as FQNNGV. This CDR3 is built from 15 residues. Written as DNA, the CDR3 is TGTGCCAGCAGCTTAGAGTGGGGTAAAGCCTACGAGCAGTACTTC. This encodes CASSLEWGKAYEQYF.

This chain links TRBV5-4 with TRBJ2-3, with a tentative D call TRBD2 (6 bases). The CDR3 extends over 17 amino acids. V lost 0 bases and J 3 bases, leaving 17 bases between the germline ends. Germline V gene lookup returns CDR1 SGHNT and CDR2 YYREEE (reference sequence). Written as DNA, the CDR3 is TGTGCCAGCAGCTTGGCCCCGGCTAGCGAGTTTACAGATACGCAGTATTTT. This gives the protein CASSLAPASEFTDTQYF.

This clonotype was detected a few times. The chain uses TRBV29-1 and TRBJ2-1; D is undetermined. Germline lookup yields CDR1 SQVTM and CDR2 ANQGSEA. The CDR3 totals 13 residues. Trimming removed 7 bases at V and 0 bases at J, with 10 bases between. CDR3 in amino acids: CSGRTTSYNEQFF. The CDR3 nucleotides read TGCAGCGGCCGGACGACCTCCTACAATGAGCAGTTCTTC.

This clonotype has at least ten counts. The chain combines TRBV10-3 with TRBJ2-7; 9 nucleotides match TRBD1. The trim removed 11 bases at V and 5 bases at J, leaving 16 bases unmatched. CDR3 length equals 15 residues. The germline CDR1 and CDR2 sequences are ENHRY and SYGVKD. The CDR3 loop is CAARGGQGSADEQYF. Here the CDR3 DNA reads TGTGCCGCCAGAGGCGGACAGGGGAGTGCGGACGAGCAGTACTTC.

The rearrangement uses TRBV28 and TRBJ1-4; D is ambiguous. The CDR3 is made up of 15 amino acids. Germline V gene sequence: CDR1 MDHEN, CDR2 SYDVKM. Trimming took off 5 bases at V and 0 bases at J, with 10 bases between the two ends. The CDR3 DNA reads as TGTGCCAGCAGTCCTTGGGCAGCAACTAATGAAAAACTGTTTTTT. It specifies CASSPWAATNEKLFF.

The table lists this clonotype with a few counts. The rearrangement uses TRBV6-5 and TRBJ2-7, with 10 positions matching TRBD2. Germline values: CDR1 MNHEY, CDR2 SVGAGI. The CDR3 loop spans 15 amino acids. J was trimmed by 4 bases and V by 2 bases; bases with no gene match: 5. CDR3 nucleotide sequence: TGTGCCAGCAGTTACACTGGGACTAGCGAGTACGAGCAGTACTTC. This encodes CASSYTGTSEYEQYF.

Concerning this clonotype: Sequence at one end of the junction differs from germline and may be a read error. The gene calls are TRBV28 and TRBJ2-7; the D is unclear. This CDR3 has 15 amino acids. Per the germline V gene, CDR1 is MDHEN and CDR2 is SYDVKM. The CDR3 here is CTSSSLRLGRREQYF. CDR3 DNA: TGTACCAGCAGTTCTCTCCGACTGGGCAGAAGGGAGCAGTACTTC.

This clonotype was observed at least ten times. The V gene is TRBV28, the J gene TRBJ1-2; a weak D match, TRBD1 (6 bases). Trimming took 3 bases from V and 0 from J, leaving 8 bases between them. Germline lookup yields CDR1 MDHEN and CDR2 SYDVKM. The CDR3 runs to 14 residues. CDR3 in amino acids: CASSFRGSNYGYTF. The CDR3 coding sequence is TGTGCCAGCAGTTTTAGGGGGTCTAACTATGGCTACACCTTC.

This clonotype was counted at least ten times. V usage is TRBV2 and J usage is TRBJ2-7; D is uncertain. V lost 3 bases and J 4 bases, leaving 7 bases between the germline ends. CDR3 size: 12 residues. The germline gives CDR1 SNHLY, CDR2 FYNNEI. CDR3 sequence (DNA): TGTGCCAGCAGTGACTCCAGGTACGAGCAGTACTTC. Translated: CASSDSRYEQYF. Combining the CDR3 with reference TRBV2 and TRBJ2-7 gives the whole variable domain EPEVTQTPSHQVTQMGQEVILRCVPISNHLYFYWYRQILGQKVEFLVSFYNNEISEKSEIFDDQFSVERPDGSNFTLKIRSTKLEDSAMYFCASSDSRYEQYFGPGTRLTVT.

This rearrangement joins TRBV25-1 to TRBJ1-1; the D gene is possibly TRBD1 (5 bases). There are 13 residues in the CDR3. Looked up from germline, CDR1 is MGHDK and CDR2 is SYGVNS. Trimming shortened V by 2 bases and J by 1 base, and 5 bases separated the two germline ends. CDR3 in amino acids: CASSEQGNTEAFF. The CDR3 nucleotides read TGTGCCAGCAGTGAACAGGGGAACACTGAAGCTTTCTTT.

The rearrangement uses TRBV7-8 and TRBJ1-1; the D gene is possibly TRBD1 (6 bases). Germline V lookup: CDR1 SGHVS, CDR2 FQNEAQ. The CDR3 has 16 amino acids. V was shortened by 3 bases and J by 5 bases, with 19 bases between the two germline ends. The CDR3 reads CASSFPGVTGRTEAFF. CDR3 DNA sequence: TGTGCCAGCAGCTTCCCTGGGGTCACAGGGCGGACTGAAGCTTTCTTT.

This clonotype has only a few counts. The V and J genes are TRBV4-1 and TRBJ2-5, with 9 bases matching TRBD1. V gave up 0 bases and J gave up 0 bases; unmatched junction bases: 2. Germline assignment: CDR1 MGHRA and CDR2 YSYEKL. The CDR3 extends over 16 amino acids. The CDR3 region is CASSQEDRGDQETQYF. DNA for the CDR3: TGCGCCAGCAGCCAAGAGGACAGGGGCGACCAAGAGACCCAGTACTTC.

The chain joins TRBV18 to TRBJ2-2, with 7 bases that match TRBD2. V dropped 8 bases and J dropped 4; count of bases not matched to a gene: 19. The CDR3 is 18 amino acids. CDR1 and CDR2 from the germline V gene are KGHSH and LQKENI. The CDR3 DNA sequence: TGTGCCAGCCACTTCCTTTGGCGGGAGCCCCCGAGCACCGGGGAGCTGTTTTTT. Residues: CASHFLWREPPSTGELFF.